In this sample, the clone carrying this TCR beta chain turned up many times. As yet, its antigen is unknown. This record comes from a study of regulatory T cells in long-lasting Graves disease. Study-wide findings and caveats: TRBV28, TRBJ1-2 and TRBJ2-5 were segments that persistent disease favored.

Trimming pared 7 bases from V and 0 bases from J, leaving 10 bases between. CDR3 length: 14 amino acids. From germline, CDR1 is MNHEY and CDR2 SMNVEV (reference sequence). Time point indicated: newly diagnosed GD, antithyroid drugs for less than 3 months. PBMC RNA served as the TCR library source. Relying on iRepertoire HTBI primers and Arm-PCR of CDR3 regions, the team built TCR beta libraries. TCRdb reprocessed the multiplex PCR reads with MiXCR, giving one entry per CDR3 protein. The sample has fewer than 500,000 distinct CDR3 sequences; about a sixth are singletons. These data also featured in a second study, about T cells in Graves' hyperthyroidism and ophthalmopathy.

The gene calls are TRBV27 and TRBJ2-1, with D hard to call. The sequenced sample was peripheral blood mononuclear cells (PBMCs), obtained at new diagnosis, from a patient treated with antithyroid drugs. This receptor was identified in a middle-aged man with Graves disease. The CDR3 reads CASKGPSSYNEQFF. The CDR3 DNA reads TGTGCCAGCAAGGGTCCTAGCTCCTACAATGAGCAGTTCTTC.